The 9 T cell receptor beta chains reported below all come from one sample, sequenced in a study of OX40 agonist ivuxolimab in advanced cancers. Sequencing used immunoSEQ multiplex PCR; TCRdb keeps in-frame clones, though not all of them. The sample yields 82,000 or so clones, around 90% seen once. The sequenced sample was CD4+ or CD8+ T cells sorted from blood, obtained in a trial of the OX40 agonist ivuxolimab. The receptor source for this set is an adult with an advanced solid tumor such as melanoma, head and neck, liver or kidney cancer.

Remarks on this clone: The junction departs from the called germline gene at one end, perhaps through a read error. The CDR3 DNA is TGTGCCATCAGTGAGTCCAACGGGCCCTTTATCTTC. It specifies CAISESNGPFIF. V and J are TRBV10-3 and TRBJ1-2; no clear D. Germline V gene data show CDR1 as ENHRY and CDR2 as SYGVKD. The CDR3 is 12 amino acids.

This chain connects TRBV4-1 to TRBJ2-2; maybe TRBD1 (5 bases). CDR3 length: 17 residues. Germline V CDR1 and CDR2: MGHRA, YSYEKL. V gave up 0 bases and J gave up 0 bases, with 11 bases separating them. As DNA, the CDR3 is TGCGCCAGCAGCCAAGATGAGGAAGGGGCGAACACCGGGGAGCTGTTTTTT. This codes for CASSQDEEGANTGELFF.

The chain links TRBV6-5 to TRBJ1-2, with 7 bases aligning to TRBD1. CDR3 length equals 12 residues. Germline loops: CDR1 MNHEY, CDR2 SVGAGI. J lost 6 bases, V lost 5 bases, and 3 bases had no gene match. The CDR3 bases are TGTGCCAGCAGTAGACAGGGTGATGGCTACACCTTC. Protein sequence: CASSRQGDGYTF.

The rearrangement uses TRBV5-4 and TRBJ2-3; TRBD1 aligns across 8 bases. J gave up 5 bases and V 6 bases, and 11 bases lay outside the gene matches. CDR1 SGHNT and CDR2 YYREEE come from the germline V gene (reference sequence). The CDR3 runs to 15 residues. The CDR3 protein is CASTLGTGARDTQYF. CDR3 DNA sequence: TGTGCCAGCACCCTCGGGACAGGCGCAAGAGATACGCAGTATTTT. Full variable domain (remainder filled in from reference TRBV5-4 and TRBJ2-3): ETGVTQSPTHLIKTRGQQVTLRCSSQSGHNTVSWYQQALGQGPQFIFQYYREEENGRGNFPPRFSGLQFPNYSSELNVNALELDDSALYLCASTLGTGARDTQYFGPGTRLTVL.

CDR3 residues: CASSPGQGAVGEKLFF. The CDR3 nucleotides read TGCGCCAGCAGCCCGGGACAGGGGGCTGTAGGTGAAAAACTGTTTTTT. The chain couples TRBV5-1 to TRBJ1-4, with TRBD1 identical over 12 bases. The CDR3 covers 16 residues. Trimming removed 4 bases from V and 7 bases from J; junction bases left unmatched: 8. Germline V CDR1 and CDR2: SGHRS, YFSETQ.

The CDR3 spells CASSQSLDKHRGYTF. The DNA for the CDR3 is TGCGCCAGCAGCCAAAGCCTCGACAAGCACCGTGGCTACACCTTC. The chain couples TRBV5-1 to TRBJ1-2; D gene ambiguous. The CDR3 consists of 15 residues. Germline CDR1 SGHRS, CDR2 YFSETQ. The V and J ends lost 4 bases and 7 bases respectively, with 20 bases between them.

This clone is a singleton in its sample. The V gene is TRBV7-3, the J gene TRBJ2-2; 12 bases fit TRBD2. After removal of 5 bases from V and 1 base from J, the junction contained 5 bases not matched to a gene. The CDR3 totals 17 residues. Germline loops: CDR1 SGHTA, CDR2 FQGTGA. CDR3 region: CASSPATSGGNTGELFF. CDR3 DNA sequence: TGTGCCAGCAGCCCTGCGACTAGCGGGGGGAACACCGGGGAGCTGTTTTTT.

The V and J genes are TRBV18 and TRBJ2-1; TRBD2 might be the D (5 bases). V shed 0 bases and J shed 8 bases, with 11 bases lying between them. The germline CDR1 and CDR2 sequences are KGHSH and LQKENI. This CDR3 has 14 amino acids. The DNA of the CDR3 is TGTGCCAGCTCACCACCGTCGTGGCGGGATGAGCAGTTCTTC. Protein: CASSPPSWRDEQFF.

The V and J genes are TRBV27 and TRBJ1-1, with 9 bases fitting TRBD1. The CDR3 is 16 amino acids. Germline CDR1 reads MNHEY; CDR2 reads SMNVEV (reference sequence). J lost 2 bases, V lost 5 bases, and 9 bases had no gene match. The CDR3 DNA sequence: TGTGCCAGCAGTCCGGACAGGGGACGGGAAAACACTGAAGCTTTCTTT. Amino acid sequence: CASSPDRGRENTEAFF.